Below, 30 T cell receptor beta chains from the same sample are listed, as sequenced in a study of T-cell memory formation after mild COVID-19. Each CDR3 protein is one row after TCRdb ran MiXCR on the 5' RACE reads. The table includes 250,000 to 350,000 distinct CDR3 sequences, about 15% detected once. Specimen: PBMCs or a T cell subset sorted from them (not recorded which). The source of these receptors is a man aged 18 to 29 who had mild COVID-19 (a few samples of this study predate the infection). Cell type and time point are not known.

This clonotype was counted between two and nine times. V and J are TRBV28 and TRBJ1-3; D is possibly TRBD1 (6 bases). Looked up from germline, CDR1 is MDHEN and CDR2 is SYDVKM. The V and J ends lost 6 bases and 1 base respectively, with 13 bases between them. This CDR3 comprises 15 residues. This CDR3 is CASRKLTGSGNTIYF. The CDR3 DNA sequence: TGTGCCAGCAGGAAACTGACAGGATCTGGAAACACCATATATTTT.

This clonotype came up a few times. The chain joins TRBV6-2 or TRBV6-3 to TRBJ1-4; D is possibly TRBD1 (5 bases). Germline V gene data show CDR1 as MNHEY and CDR2 as SVGEGT. Trimming stripped 2 bases from V and 8 bases from J, with 12 bases between. The CDR3 runs to 14 residues. CDR3 amino acids: CASSYRITGEKLFF. The CDR3 coding sequence is TGTGCCAGCAGTTACCGGATCACAGGAGAAAAACTGTTTTTT.

The chain joins TRBV20-1 to TRBJ2-7; a weak D match, TRBD1 (6 bases). This CDR3 comprises 14 residues. Trimming cost V 3 bases and J 0 bases, with 12 bases left between them. Germline assignment: CDR1 DFQATT and CDR2 SNEGSKA (reference sequence). CDR3 DNA sequence: TGCAGTGCTAGGAGCAACAGGGTCTCCTACGAGCAGTACTTC. This gives the protein CSARSNRVSYEQYF.

This clonotype appeared a few times. This chain links TRBV12-3 or TRBV12-4 with TRBJ1-2; 7 nucleotides align to TRBD1. This CDR3 has 14 residues. V shed 6 bases, J shed 8 bases, and the junction held 12 bases outside the gene matches. The CDR3 nucleotides read TGTGCCAGCAGCCACTCTACAGGGGCGGAGGGCTACACCTTC. The encoded protein is CASSHSTGAEGYTF.

This clonotype showed up just a few times. This chain uses TRBV5-1 with TRBJ1-3; the match to TRBD1 covers 8 bases. The CDR3 has 16 residues. The J segment lost 3 bases and the V segment lost 0 bases, leaving 5 bases of the junction unmatched. CDR1 and CDR2 from the germline V gene are SGHRS and YFSETQ. CDR3 in DNA: TGCGCCAGCAGCTTGGCAGGGGGCACGTATGGAAACACCATATATTTT. Protein: CASSLAGGTYGNTIYF.

V is TRBV7-9 and J is TRBJ2-2; no definite D call. Trimming pared 1 base from V and 6 bases from J, leaving 9 bases between. The length of the CDR3 is 14 residues. Per germline, CDR1 SEHNR and CDR2 FQNEAQ (reference sequence). The CDR3 spells CASSLGSSPGELFF. CDR3 nucleotide sequence: TGTGCCAGCAGCTTAGGATCGAGTCCCGGGGAGCTGTTTTTT.

This clonotype was seen more than once but under ten times. CDR3 amino acids: CASRDTGLSYEQYF. CDR3 bases: TGTGCCAGCAGAGACACAGGGCTCTCCTACGAGCAGTACTTC. V gene TRBV28 combines with J gene TRBJ2-7; tentative D call: TRBD1 (6 bases). V was clipped by 6 bases and J by 0 bases, with 12 bases between them. Germline V gene lookup returns CDR1 MDHEN and CDR2 SYDVKM. The CDR3 runs 14 residues.

V is TRBV5-1 and J is TRBJ1-1, with 11 bases matching TRBD1. The ends lost 6 bases at V and 1 base at J; junction bases unmatched: 5. Germline values: CDR1 SGHRS, CDR2 YFSETQ. The CDR3 covers 15 residues. In nucleotides, the CDR3 is TGCGCCAGCATAAGGGACAGGGGGACGAACACTGAAGCTTTCTTT. Its translation is CASIRDRGTNTEAFF.

The V gene is TRBV6-5, the J gene TRBJ2-7, with TRBD1 as a possible D gene (5 bases). Germline V CDR1 and CDR2: MNHEY, SVGAGI. V was cut by 5 bases and J by 3 bases, with 17 bases left in between. This CDR3 is 15 amino acids long. The CDR3 DNA reads as TGTGCCAGCAGTCCTTTCCTGGGGCGGAACTACGAGCAGTACTTC. It yields the protein CASSPFLGRNYEQYF.

The chain is built from TRBV5-1 and TRBJ2-2; D is uncertain. Trimming left V 1 base short and J 7 bases short, with 8 bases between. Germline V gene lookup returns CDR1 SGHRS and CDR2 YFSETQ. The CDR3 runs 13 residues. The CDR3 DNA reads TGCGCCAGCAGCTTGTCAGGATACGGGGAGCTGTTTTTT. This translates into CASSLSGYGELFF.

This clonotype was detected a few times. The rearrangement joins TRBV10-3 to TRBJ2-2; a possible D gene is TRBD1 (6 bases). Trimming stripped 4 bases from V and 7 bases from J, with 16 bases between. CDR3 size: 15 residues. Germline assignment: CDR1 ENHRY and CDR2 SYGVKD. CDR3 coding DNA: TGTGCCATCAGTGTGAGCACAGGGCAGCACGGGGAGCTGTTTTTT. The encoded protein is CAISVSTGQHGELFF.

The J gene is TRBJ2-2, the V gene TRBV15; D not certain. CDR1 and CDR2 from the germline V gene are LNHNV and YYDKDF (reference sequence). With 8 bases removed from V and 0 bases from J, the gap between germline ends came to 19 bases. The CDR3 contains 17 residues. CDR3 sequence (DNA): TGTGCCACCCCTGTTAGTCCTGGGCACGCGAACACCGGGGAGCTGTTTTTT. This translates into CATPVSPGHANTGELFF.

The chain joins TRBV7-2 to TRBJ2-3; 9 bases match TRBD2. Germline CDR1 and CDR2: SGHTA and FQGNSA. This CDR3 spans 16 amino acids. Trimming at V came to 5 bases and at J to 4 bases, leaving 10 bases not matched to a gene. DNA for the CDR3: TGTGCCAGCAGCCCACCTGGCGGGGGGGCATCAGATACGCAGTATTTT. Translated, it gives CASSPPGGGASDTQYF.

This clonotype was detected ten times or more. CDR3 nucleotides: TGTGCCAGCAGCTTAGATACGCAGTATTTT. Protein product: CASSLDTQYF. V and J are TRBV7-9 and TRBJ2-3; D not certain. The germline V gene has CDR1 SEHNR and CDR2 FQNEAQ (reference sequence). The CDR3 length is 10 residues. Trimming took off 1 base at V and 7 bases at J, with 0 bases between the two ends.

The chain has TRBV12-3 or TRBV12-4 and TRBJ1-2, with D possibly TRBD1 on 5 matching bases. There are 14 residues in the CDR3. The V and J ends lost 6 bases and 4 bases respectively, with 15 bases between them. CDR3 in amino acids: CASSFVGVGYGYTF. The CDR3 DNA follows: TGTGCCAGCAGCTTCGTGGGGGTTGGCTATGGCTACACCTTC.

This clonotype was counted a few times. This CDR3 reads CASRTLAGLYEQYF. CDR3 DNA: TGTGCCAGCAGAACACTAGCGGGGTTGTACGAGCAGTACTTC. The chain links TRBV28 to TRBJ2-7; 10 nucleotides align to TRBD2. Unmatched junction bases numbered 6, after V lost 6 bases and J lost 4 bases. The CDR3 is 14 residues long. Germline lookup yields CDR1 MDHEN and CDR2 SYDVKM.

This chain uses TRBV7-2 with TRBJ1-5; unclear D gene. This CDR3 is 15 amino acids long. The V end lost 5 bases, the J end lost 0 bases, and 11 bases lay between the germline ends. The germline V gene encodes CDR1 SGHTA and CDR2 FQGNSA. The CDR3 DNA reads as TGTGCCAGCAGCCTGCTTATGGATAGCAATCAGCCCCAGCATTTT. Its protein is CASSLLMDSNQPQHF. The entire variable domain, with the rest obtained from reference TRBV7-2 and TRBJ1-5, is as follows: GAGVSQSPSNKVTEKGKDVELRCDPISGHTALYWYRQSLGQGLEFLIYFQGNSAPDKSGLPSDRFSAERTGGSVSTLTIQRTQQEDSAVYLCASSLLMDSNQPQHFGDGTRLSIL.

The V and J genes are TRBV5-1 and TRBJ2-1; 15 positions agree with TRBD2. CDR3 length equals 16 residues. CDR1 and CDR2 (germline): SGHRS, YFSETQ. J gave up 9 bases and V 0 bases, and 4 bases lay outside the gene matches. The CDR3 is CASSLEGTSGGREQFF. The CDR3 DNA sequence: TGCGCCAGCAGCTTGGAAGGGACTAGCGGGGGGCGTGAGCAGTTCTTC.

This clonotype has only a few counts. The V gene is TRBV12-3 or TRBV12-4, the J gene TRBJ2-7; TRBD2 is a possible D gene (5 bases). V lost 2 bases, J lost 3 bases, and 14 bases lay in between. The CDR3 contains 15 residues. The CDR3 DNA is TGTGCCAGCAGTTTACCGCAGTCCGGGGTCTACGAGCAGTACTTC. Translating it yields CASSLPQSGVYEQYF.

This clonotype was counted only a few times. The genes are TRBV10-3 and TRBJ1-1; maybe TRBD1 (5 bases). Germline V lookup: CDR1 ENHRY, CDR2 SYGVKD. The V end lost 6 bases, the J end lost 2 bases, and 16 bases lay between the germline ends. The length of the CDR3 is 15 residues. Here the CDR3 DNA reads TGTGCCATCAGCCTGTTAGGAGGGGATAACACTGAAGCTTTCTTT. As protein: CAISLLGGDNTEAFF.

This clonotype has just a few counts. One end of the junction is discordant with germline, which a read error may explain. The chain recombines TRBV5-1 with TRBJ1-5, with a possible D match to TRBD1 (5 bases). The CDR3 consists of 14 residues. CDR1 SGHRS and CDR2 YFSETQ come from the germline V gene. In DNA, the CDR3 is TGCGCCAGCAGCTTGGTGAGGGGCAAACAGCCCCAGCATTTT. It encodes CASSLVRGKQPQHF.

This clonotype occurred many times. The genes are TRBV6-5 and TRBJ1-2; D remains ambiguous. The CDR3 contains 13 residues. The germline CDR1 and CDR2 sequences are MNHEY and SVGAGI. V was cut by 6 bases and J by 4 bases, with 12 bases left in between. This CDR3 is CASSQTGGYGYTF. The CDR3 DNA follows: TGTGCCAGCAGCCAGACCGGCGGCTATGGCTACACCTTC.

The table lists this clonotype with a few counts. This sequence joins TRBV7-6 and TRBJ2-2, with D maybe TRBD2 (6 bases). Trimming removed 5 bases at V and 9 bases at J, with 19 bases between. CDR3 size: 15 residues. Looked up from germline, CDR1 is SGHVS and CDR2 is FNYEAQ. The CDR3 coding sequence is TGTGCCAGCAGCCCCCTCGTGGGGGGTAATAGGGAGCTGTTTTTT. The encoded protein is CASSPLVGGNRELFF.

The CDR3 reads CSAGPGGQSYEQYF. The CDR3 bases are TGCAGTGCCGGGCCCGGAGGGCAATCCTACGAGCAGTACTTC. The chain has TRBV20-1 and TRBJ2-7; maybe TRBD2 (6 bases). Germline CDR1 DFQATT, CDR2 SNEGSKA (reference sequence). The CDR3 is made up of 14 amino acids. Trimming took off 6 bases at V and 1 base at J, with 16 bases between the two ends.

The chain employs TRBV5-1 and TRBJ2-3; maybe TRBD2 (5 bases). This CDR3 spans 14 amino acids. V was cut by 2 bases and J by 3 bases, with 10 bases left in between. CDR1 and CDR2 (germline): SGHRS, YFSETQ. The CDR3 loop reads CASSFGIATDTQYF. CDR3 sequence (DNA): TGCGCCAGCAGCTTTGGAATAGCGACAGATACGCAGTATTTT.

The J gene is TRBJ1-1, the V gene TRBV5-5, with D unclear. CDR3 length: 14 residues. CDR1 SGHKS and CDR2 YYEKEE come from the germline V gene (reference sequence). Trimming pared 3 bases from V and 3 bases from J, leaving 12 bases between. CDR3 sequence reads: CASSWERSHTEAFF. CDR3 nucleotides: TGTGCCAGCAGCTGGGAGAGGAGTCACACTGAAGCTTTCTTT.

This clonotype was observed a few times. The chain carries TRBV29-1 and TRBJ2-3; D is possibly TRBD1 or TRBD2 (6 bases each). Trimming removed 4 bases from V and 2 bases from J, with 16 bases in between. The V gene's germline CDR1 is SQVTM and CDR2 ANQGSEA. This CDR3 comprises 15 residues. The DNA for the CDR3 is TGCAGCGTTGGTTTTAAGGGGGGTACCACAGATACGCAGTATTTT. Translating it yields CSVGFKGGTTDTQYF.

This sequence joins TRBV5-1 and TRBJ2-5; possibly TRBD2 for D (5 bases). CDR1 is SGHRS and CDR2 is YFSETQ in the germline V gene. The CDR3 is made up of 13 amino acids. The ends were cut back, 3 bases at V and 5 bases at J, with 11 bases in the middle. The CDR3 region is CASSWEMRETQYF. CDR3 nucleotides: TGCGCCAGCAGCTGGGAGATGAGGGAGACCCAGTACTTC.

The chain is built from TRBV5-1 and TRBJ2-5; D unresolved. Between the trimmed V and J ends, which lost 2 bases and 1 base, there was a span of 9 bases. The CDR3 covers 14 residues. Germline values: CDR1 SGHRS, CDR2 YFSETQ. CDR3 amino acids: CASSFLTSQETQYF. Written as DNA, the CDR3 is TGCGCCAGCAGCTTTTTGACCAGCCAAGAGACCCAGTACTTC.

V and J are TRBV27 and TRBJ2-7, with D perhaps assigned TRBD1 or TRBD2 (6 bases each). Germline loops: CDR1 MNHEY, CDR2 SMNVEV (reference sequence). The CDR3 is 13 residues long. Trimming took off 8 bases at V and 2 bases at J, with 13 bases between the two ends. CDR3 DNA sequence: TGTGCCAGCGGCAAGGGGGGAACCTACGAGCAGTACTTC. Its translation: CASGKGGTYEQYF.